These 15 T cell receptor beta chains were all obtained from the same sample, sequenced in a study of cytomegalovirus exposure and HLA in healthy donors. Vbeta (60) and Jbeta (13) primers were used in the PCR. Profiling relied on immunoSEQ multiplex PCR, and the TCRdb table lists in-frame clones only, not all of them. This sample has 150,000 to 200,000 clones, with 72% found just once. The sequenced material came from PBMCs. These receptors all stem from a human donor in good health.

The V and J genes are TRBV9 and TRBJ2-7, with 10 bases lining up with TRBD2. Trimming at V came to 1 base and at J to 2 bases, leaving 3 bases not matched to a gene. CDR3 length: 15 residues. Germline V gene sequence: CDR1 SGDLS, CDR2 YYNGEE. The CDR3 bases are TGTGCCAGCAGCGTAACTAGCGGGACCACCTACGAGCAGTACTTC. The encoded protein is CASSVTSGTTYEQYF. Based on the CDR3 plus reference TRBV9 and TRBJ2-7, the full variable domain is DSGVTQTPKHLITATGQRVTLRCSPRSGDLSVYWYQQSLDQGLQFLIQYYNGEERAKGNILERFSAQQFPDLHSELNLSSLELGDSALYFCASSVTSGTTYEQYFGPGTRLTVT.

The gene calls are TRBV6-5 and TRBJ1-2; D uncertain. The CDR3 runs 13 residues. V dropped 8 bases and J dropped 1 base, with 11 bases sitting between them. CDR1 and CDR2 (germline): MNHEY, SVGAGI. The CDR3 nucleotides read TGTGCCAGCGGGGAGGGTATTAACTATGGCTACACCTTC. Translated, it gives CASGEGINYGYTF.

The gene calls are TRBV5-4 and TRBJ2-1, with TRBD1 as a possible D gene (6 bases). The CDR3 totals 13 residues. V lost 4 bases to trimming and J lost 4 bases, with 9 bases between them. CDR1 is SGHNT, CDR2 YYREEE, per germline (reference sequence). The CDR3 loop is CASSHQGYNEQFF. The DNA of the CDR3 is TGTGCCAGCAGCCACCAGGGGTACAATGAGCAGTTCTTC.

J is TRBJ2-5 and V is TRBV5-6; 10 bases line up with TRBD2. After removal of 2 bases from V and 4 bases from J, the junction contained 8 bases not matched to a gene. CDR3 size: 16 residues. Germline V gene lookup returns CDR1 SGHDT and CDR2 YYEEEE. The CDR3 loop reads CASSFLGSGGAETQYF. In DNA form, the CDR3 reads TGTGCCAGCAGCTTCCTCGGGAGCGGGGGGGCAGAGACCCAGTACTTC.

In nucleotides, the CDR3 is TGTGCCAGCAGCTTATCGGCAGGGTATGGCTACACCTTC. This translates into CASSLSAGYGYTF. V usage is TRBV7-3 and J usage is TRBJ1-2; possibly TRBD1 for D (5 bases). V was trimmed by 2 bases and J by 5 bases, leaving 9 bases between them. The germline gives CDR1 SGHTA, CDR2 FQGTGA. The CDR3 has 13 amino acids.

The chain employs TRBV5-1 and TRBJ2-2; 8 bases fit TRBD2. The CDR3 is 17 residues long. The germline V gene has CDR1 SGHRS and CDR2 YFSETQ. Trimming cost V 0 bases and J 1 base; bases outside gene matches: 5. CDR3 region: CASSLAGSGGNTGELFF. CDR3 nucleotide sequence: TGCGCCAGCAGCTTGGCCGGAAGCGGGGGGAACACCGGGGAGCTGTTTTTT.

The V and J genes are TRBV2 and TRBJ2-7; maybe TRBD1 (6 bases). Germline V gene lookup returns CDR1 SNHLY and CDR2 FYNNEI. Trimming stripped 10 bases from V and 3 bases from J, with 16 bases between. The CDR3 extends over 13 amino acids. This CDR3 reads CATQGPLFYEQYF. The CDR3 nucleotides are TGTGCCACCCAGGGGCCTTTATTCTACGAGCAGTACTTC.

The CDR3 loop is CASSLAIRGMNTEAFF. The CDR3 DNA follows: TGCGCCAGCAGCTTGGCCATCAGGGGTATGAACACTGAAGCTTTCTTT. The rearrangement joins TRBV5-1 to TRBJ1-1; the D gene is possibly TRBD1 (6 bases). The CDR3 extends over 16 amino acids. Trimming removed 0 bases at V and 0 bases at J, with 12 bases between. Germline values: CDR1 SGHRS, CDR2 YFSETQ.

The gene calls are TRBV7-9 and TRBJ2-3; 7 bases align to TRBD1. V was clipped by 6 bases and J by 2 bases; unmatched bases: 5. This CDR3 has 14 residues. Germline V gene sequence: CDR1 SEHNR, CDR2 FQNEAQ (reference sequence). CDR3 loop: CASSRGQVTDTQYF. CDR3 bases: TGTGCCAGCAGTCGAGGACAGGTCACAGATACGCAGTATTTT.

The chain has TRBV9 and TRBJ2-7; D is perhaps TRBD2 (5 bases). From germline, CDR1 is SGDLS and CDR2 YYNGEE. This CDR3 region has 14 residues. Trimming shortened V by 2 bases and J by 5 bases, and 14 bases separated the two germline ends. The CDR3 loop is CASSVGVEGHEQYF. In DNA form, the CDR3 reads TGTGCCAGCAGCGTCGGGGTAGAAGGGCACGAGCAGTACTTC.

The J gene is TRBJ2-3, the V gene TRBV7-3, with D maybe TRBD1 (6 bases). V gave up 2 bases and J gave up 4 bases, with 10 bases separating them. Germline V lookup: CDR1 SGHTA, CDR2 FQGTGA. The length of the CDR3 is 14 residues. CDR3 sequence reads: CASSLGGPPDTQYF. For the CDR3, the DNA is TGTGCCAGCAGCTTAGGGGGCCCCCCAGATACGCAGTATTTT.

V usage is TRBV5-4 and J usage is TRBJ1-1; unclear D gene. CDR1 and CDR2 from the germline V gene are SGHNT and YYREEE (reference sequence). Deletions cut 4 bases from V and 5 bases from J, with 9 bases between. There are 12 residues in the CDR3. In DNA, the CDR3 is TGTGCCAGCAGCCCCATCGGGACTGAAGCTTTCTTT. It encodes CASSPIGTEAFF.

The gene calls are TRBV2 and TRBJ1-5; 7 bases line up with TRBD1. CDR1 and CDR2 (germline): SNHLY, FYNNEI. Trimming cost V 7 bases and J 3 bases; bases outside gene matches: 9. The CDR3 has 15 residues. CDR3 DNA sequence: TGTGCCAGCACGGAAGGAGGGGGCCTCAATCAGCCCCAGCATTTT. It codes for CASTEGGGLNQPQHF.

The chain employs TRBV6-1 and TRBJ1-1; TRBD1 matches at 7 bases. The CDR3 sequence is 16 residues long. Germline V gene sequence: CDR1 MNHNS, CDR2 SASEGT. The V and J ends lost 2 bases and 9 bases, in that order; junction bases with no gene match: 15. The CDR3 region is CASSENRQGTFVKAFF. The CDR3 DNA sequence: TGTGCCAGCAGTGAAAACCGACAGGGCACGTTTGTGAAAGCTTTCTTT.

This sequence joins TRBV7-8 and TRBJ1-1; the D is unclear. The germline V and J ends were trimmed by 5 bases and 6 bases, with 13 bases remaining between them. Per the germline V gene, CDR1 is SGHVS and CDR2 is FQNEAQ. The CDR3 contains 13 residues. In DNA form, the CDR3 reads TGTGCCAGCAGCCTAAGAAAAGCGTCTGAAGCTTTCTTT. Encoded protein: CASSLRKASEAFF.